The 5 T cell receptor beta chains reported below all come from one sample, sequenced in a study of CD8+ T cells in alopecia areata. Extracted RNA was reverse transcribed, and the resulting cDNA served as sequencing template. The repertoire was sequenced with immunoSEQ multiplex PCR; TCRdb's copy has only in-frame clones and lacks some. Of over 150,000 clones in the sample, roughly 65% were seen once. Sequenced material: CD4+ T cells sorted from blood, taken at week 0. The receptor set was obtained from a human donor with alopecia areata.

This rearrangement joins TRBV5-6 to TRBJ2-4, with TRBD1 identical over 12 bases. The CDR3 has 18 residues. Germline-derived CDR1 and CDR2 are SGHDT and YYEEEE. Trimming cost V 4 bases and J 6 bases; bases outside gene matches: 14. The CDR3 protein is CASSTPRGDRGLGNIQYF. The CDR3, as DNA: TGTGCCAGCAGCACCCCAAGGGGGGACAGGGGGCTTGGAAACATTCAGTACTTC. The full variable domain, rest sourced from reference TRBV5-6 and TRBJ2-4, is DAGVTQSPTHLIKTRGQQVTLRCSPKSGHDTVSWYQQALGQGPQFIFQYYEEEERQRGNFPDRFSGHQFPNYSSELNVNALLLGDSALYLCASSTPRGDRGLGNIQYFGAGTRLSVL.

CDR3 region: CASTTTAGTGYEKLFF. CDR3 coding DNA: TGTGCCAGTACCACCACTGCGGGGACAGGGTACGAAAAACTGTTTTTT. The rearrangement links TRBV19 to TRBJ1-4; TRBD1 matches at 9 bases. CDR1 is LNHDA, CDR2 SQIVND, per germline (reference sequence). The CDR3 is 16 amino acids. Trimming cost V 7 bases and J 8 bases; bases outside gene matches: 14.

This clone turned up a few times. The gene calls are TRBV19 and TRBJ2-6; weak D call: TRBD1 (5 bases). V was shortened by 2 bases and J by 2 bases, with 7 bases between the two germline ends. This CDR3 contains 15 residues. Germline CDR1 and CDR2: LNHDA and SQIVND (reference sequence). For the CDR3, the DNA is TGTGCCAGTAGTATAAGGGGCCCTGGGGCCAACGTCCTGACTTTC. Encoded protein: CASSIRGPGANVLTF.

This clone appeared a single time. Other DNA sequences in the sample encode the same CDR3. The chain recombines TRBV29-1 with TRBJ1-2, with no clear D. Germline V gene data show CDR1 as SQVTM and CDR2 as ANQGSEA. V was shortened by 6 bases and J by 7 bases, with 6 bases between the two germline ends. This CDR3 spans 9 amino acids. This CDR3 is CSVDTGYTF. The CDR3 bases are TGCAGCGTGGATACTGGCTACACCTTC.

The chain joins TRBV6-6 to TRBJ2-3; D is undetermined. CDR1 is MNHNY, CDR2 SVGAGI, per germline (reference sequence). The ends were cut back, 5 bases at V and 3 bases at J, with 3 bases in the middle. This CDR3 is built from 11 residues. The CDR3 loop reads CASSPTDTQYF. The CDR3 DNA follows: TGTGCCAGCAGTCCGACAGATACGCAGTATTTT.